This record concerns one T cell receptor beta chain sequence. Its antigen is still unknown. The data are from a study of T cell responses to AZD1222 COVID-19 vaccine. Repertoires were generated with immunoSEQ multiplex PCR, while TCRdb's copy carries only in-frame clones and drops some. The sample records about 140,000 clones, almost 90% being singletons. Findings and caveats of the study: Regions left unmutated in variants are reportedly the target of nearly half of spike-specific TCRs.

The V gene's germline CDR1 is LGHNA and CDR2 YSLEER. V gave up 0 bases and J gave up 3 bases, with 20 bases separating them. This CDR3 region has 18 residues. The rearrangement links TRBV4-3 to TRBJ1-1, with D possibly TRBD1 on 6 matching bases. The sequencing used peripheral blood, collected on day 0 of AZD1222 vaccination. This sequence was found in an adult in good health. The CDR3: CASSQDRGGGSLYTEAFF. In nucleotides, the CDR3 is TGCGCCAGCAGCCAAGATCGAGGGGGGGGTTCATTGTACACTGAAGCTTTCTTT.